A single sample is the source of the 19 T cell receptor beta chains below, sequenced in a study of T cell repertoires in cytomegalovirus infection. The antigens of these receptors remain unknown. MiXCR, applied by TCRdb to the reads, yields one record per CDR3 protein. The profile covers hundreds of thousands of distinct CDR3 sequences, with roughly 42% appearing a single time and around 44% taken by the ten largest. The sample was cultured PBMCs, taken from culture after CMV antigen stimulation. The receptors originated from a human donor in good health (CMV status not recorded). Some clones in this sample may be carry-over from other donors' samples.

The CDR3: CASSVNGEKLFF. Here the CDR3 DNA reads TGTGCCAGCAGTGTCAACGGTGAAAAACTGTTTTTT. V is TRBV6-2 or TRBV6-3 and J is TRBJ1-4; no clear D. V lost 5 bases and J 7 bases, leaving 8 bases between the germline ends. CDR1 is MNHEY, CDR2 SVGEGT, per germline. The CDR3 loop spans 12 amino acids.

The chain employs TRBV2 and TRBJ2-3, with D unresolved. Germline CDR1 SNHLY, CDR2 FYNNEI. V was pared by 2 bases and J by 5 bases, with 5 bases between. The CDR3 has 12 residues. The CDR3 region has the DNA TGTGCCAGCAGTGAATCGGTAGATACGCAGTATTTT. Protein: CASSESVDTQYF.

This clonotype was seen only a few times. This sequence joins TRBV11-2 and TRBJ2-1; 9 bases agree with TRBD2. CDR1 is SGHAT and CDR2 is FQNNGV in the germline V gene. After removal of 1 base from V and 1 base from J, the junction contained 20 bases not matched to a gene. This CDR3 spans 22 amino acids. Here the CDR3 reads CASSLGLAGLEPSYGSYNEQFF. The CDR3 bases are TGTGCCAGCAGCTTAGGGCTAGCGGGACTCGAGCCCTCCTATGGATCCTACAATGAGCAGTTCTTC.

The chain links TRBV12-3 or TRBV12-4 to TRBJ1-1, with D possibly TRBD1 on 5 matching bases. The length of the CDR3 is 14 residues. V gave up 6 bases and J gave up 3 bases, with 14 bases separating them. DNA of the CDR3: TGTGCCAGCAGGAGAGGAGGGGAGGACACTGAAGCTTTCTTT. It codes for CASRRGGEDTEAFF.

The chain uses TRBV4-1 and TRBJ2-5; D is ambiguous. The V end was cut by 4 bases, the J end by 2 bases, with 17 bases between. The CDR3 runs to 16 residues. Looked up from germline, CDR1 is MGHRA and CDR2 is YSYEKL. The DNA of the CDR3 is TGCGCCAGCAGCCCGCCGGCCTCTTCCTTGCAAGAGACCCAGTACTTC. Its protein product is CASSPPASSLQETQYF.

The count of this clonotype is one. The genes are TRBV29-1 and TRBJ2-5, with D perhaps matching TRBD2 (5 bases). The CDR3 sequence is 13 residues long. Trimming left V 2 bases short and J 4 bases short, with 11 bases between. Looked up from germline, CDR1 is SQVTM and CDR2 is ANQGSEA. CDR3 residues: CSVERGRRETQYF. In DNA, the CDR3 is TGCAGCGTTGAACGGGGAAGGCGAGAGACCCAGTACTTC.

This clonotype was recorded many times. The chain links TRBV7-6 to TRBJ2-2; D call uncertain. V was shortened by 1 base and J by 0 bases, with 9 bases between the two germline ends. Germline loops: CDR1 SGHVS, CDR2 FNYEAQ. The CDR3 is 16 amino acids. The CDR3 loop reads CASSLVTEANTGELFF. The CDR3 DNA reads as TGTGCCAGCAGCTTAGTCACAGAAGCGAACACCGGGGAGCTGTTTTTT.

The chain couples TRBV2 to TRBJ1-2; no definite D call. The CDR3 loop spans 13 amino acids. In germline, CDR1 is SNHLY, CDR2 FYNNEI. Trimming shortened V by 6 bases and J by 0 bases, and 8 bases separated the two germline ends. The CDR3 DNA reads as TGTGCCAGCAGCGTCCAGCCTAACTATGGCTACACCTTC. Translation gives CASSVQPNYGYTF.

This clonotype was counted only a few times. CDR3 DNA sequence: TGTGCCATCAGAACTACAGGGAGCCCACCCTACAATGAGCAGTTCTTC. It translates to CAIRTTGSPPYNEQFF. The V gene is TRBV10-3, the J gene TRBJ2-1; perhaps TRBD1 as D (6 bases). The CDR3 contains 16 residues. Trimming shortened V by 6 bases and J by 2 bases, and 17 bases separated the two germline ends. From germline, CDR1 is ENHRY and CDR2 SYGVKD.

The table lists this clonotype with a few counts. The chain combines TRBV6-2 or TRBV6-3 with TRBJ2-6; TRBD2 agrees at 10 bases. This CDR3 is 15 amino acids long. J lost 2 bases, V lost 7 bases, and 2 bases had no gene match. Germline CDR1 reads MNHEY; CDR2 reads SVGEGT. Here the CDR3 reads CASNLAGAGANVLTF. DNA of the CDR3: TGTGCCAGCAACCTAGCGGGAGCTGGGGCCAACGTCCTGACTTTC.

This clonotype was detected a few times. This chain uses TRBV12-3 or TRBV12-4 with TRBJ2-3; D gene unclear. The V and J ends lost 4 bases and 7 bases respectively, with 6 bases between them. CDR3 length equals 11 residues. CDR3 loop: CASSYANTQYF. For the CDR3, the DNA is TGTGCCAGCAGTTATGCCAATACGCAGTATTTT.

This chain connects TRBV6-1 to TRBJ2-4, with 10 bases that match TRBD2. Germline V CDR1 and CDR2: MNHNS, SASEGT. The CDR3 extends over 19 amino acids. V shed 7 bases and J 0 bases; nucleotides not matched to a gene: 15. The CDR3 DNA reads TGTGCCAGCACTTCCCGCGGGGTAGCGGGAGGTTCAGCCAAAAACATTCAGTACTTC. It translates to CASTSRGVAGGSAKNIQYF.

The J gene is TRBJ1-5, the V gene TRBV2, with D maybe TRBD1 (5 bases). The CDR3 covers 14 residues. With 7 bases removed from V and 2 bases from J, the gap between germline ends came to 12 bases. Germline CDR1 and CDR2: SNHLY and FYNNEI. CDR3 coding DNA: TGTGCCAGCAAGGGCTCGGGGGGCAATCAGCCCCAGCATTTT. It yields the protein CASKGSGGNQPQHF.

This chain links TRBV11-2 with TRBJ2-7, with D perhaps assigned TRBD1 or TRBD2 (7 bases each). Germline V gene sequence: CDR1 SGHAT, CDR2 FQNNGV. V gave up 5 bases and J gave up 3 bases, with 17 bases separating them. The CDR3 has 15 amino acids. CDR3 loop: CASSPRGGILYEQYF. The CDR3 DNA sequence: TGTGCCAGCAGCCCCAGGGGGGGTATCCTCTACGAGCAGTACTTC.

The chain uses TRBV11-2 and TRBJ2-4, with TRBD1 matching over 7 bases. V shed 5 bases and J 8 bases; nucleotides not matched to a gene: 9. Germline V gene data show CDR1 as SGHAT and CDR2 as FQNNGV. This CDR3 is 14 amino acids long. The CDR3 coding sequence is TGTGCCAGCAGCCGGACAGGCCGAGGGGACATTCAGTACTTC. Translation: CASSRTGRGDIQYF.

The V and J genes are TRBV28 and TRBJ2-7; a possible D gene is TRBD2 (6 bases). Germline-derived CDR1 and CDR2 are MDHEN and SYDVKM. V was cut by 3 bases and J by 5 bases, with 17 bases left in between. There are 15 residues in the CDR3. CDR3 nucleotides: TGTGCCAGCAGTTTCCCCTCTAGCGTAACCCACGAGCAGTACTTC. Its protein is CASSFPSSVTHEQYF.

CDR3 nucleotides: TGCAGTGCTAGGGGGACACTTGTCTCCTACGAGCAGTACTTC. Translation gives CSARGTLVSYEQYF. The chain joins TRBV20-1 to TRBJ2-7; D might be TRBD1 (6 bases). The CDR3 is made up of 14 amino acids. Germline CDR1 is DFQATT and CDR2 is SNEGSKA (reference sequence). The V gene lost 3 bases and the J gene lost 0 bases, with 12 bases spanning the gap.

CDR3 in amino acids: CASSRPLTNEQFF. The CDR3 coding sequence is TGTGCCAGCAGCCGACCGTTGACCAATGAGCAGTTCTTC. This chain uses TRBV7-2 with TRBJ2-1, with unresolved D. This CDR3 has 13 amino acids. V was clipped by 5 bases and J by 6 bases, with 11 bases between them. CDR1 and CDR2 (germline): SGHTA, FQGNSA.

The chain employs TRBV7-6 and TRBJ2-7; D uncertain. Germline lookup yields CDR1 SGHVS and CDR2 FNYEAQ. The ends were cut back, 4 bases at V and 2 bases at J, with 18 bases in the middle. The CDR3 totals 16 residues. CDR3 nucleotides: TGTGCCAGCAGCTCAATCTTGGGCCGTTCCCCCTACGAGCAGTACTTC. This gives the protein CASSSILGRSPYEQYF.